This T cell receptor beta chain was obtained from a study of blood T cells in healthy people across ages. The CDR3 loop spans 15 amino acids. From germline, CDR1 is SGHRS and CDR2 YFSETQ. V was shortened by 7 bases and J by 0 bases, with 13 bases between the two germline ends. Each sample used at least 6.5 million PBMCs. A J-beta primer mix and a sample-barcoded 5' primer were used in a second PCR of about 7 to 11 cycles. TCRdb ran MiXCR on the 5' RACE reads and lists one entry per CDR3 protein. The repertoire includes approximately 1.5 million distinct CDR3 sequences, 35% to 45% of them detected once, and under 5% sits in the top ten.

The receptor was isolated from a woman aged 18 to 35 in good health. V is TRBV5-1 and J is TRBJ1-4; D ambiguous. The sample comprised blood. CDR3 amino acids: CASAPGAATNEKLFF. CDR3 DNA sequence: TGCGCCAGCGCCCCGGGCGCTGCAACTAATGAAAAACTGTTTTTT.